What follows are 14 T cell receptor beta chains derived from one specimen sequenced in a study of shared clonotypes between healthy human individuals (dated by TCRdb to between 2020 and 2021). Library generation was performed with the immunoSEQ multiplex PCR assay. In TCRdb, the immuneACCESS table is reduced to in-frame sequences with V and J assigned. These tables do not hold every clone; where another copy was compared, an unresolved V gene accounts for under half, and the others remain unexplained. Within this sample are 2,500,000 or so clones, with 85% to 95% of them counted one time only. About 0.13% of the sample is held by the ten biggest clonotypes. Sequences were obtained from naive CD4+ T cells sorted from blood. The cell subset or site label on this specimen signifies: CD45RA+ positively selected. The receptor set was obtained from a man between 18 and 35 years old in good health.

J is TRBJ1-3 and V is TRBV19; TRBD1 matches at 7 bases. CDR1 and CDR2 from the germline V gene are LNHDA and SQIVND (reference sequence). The CDR3 spans 15 residues. J was trimmed by 1 base and V by 2 bases; bases with no gene match: 2. The CDR3 bases are TGTGCCAGTAGTATAACGGACAGGTCTGGAAACACCATATATTTT. Translating gives CASSITDRSGNTIYF.

CDR3 DNA: TGTGCCAGCAGCTTAGGTGATACGGCGAATACGCAGTATTTT. Translated, it gives CASSLGDTANTQYF. V usage is TRBV7-2 and J usage is TRBJ2-3, with unresolved D. Trimming shortened V by 1 base and J by 7 bases, and 12 bases separated the two germline ends. The CDR3 has 14 residues. Germline V gives CDR1 SGHTA, CDR2 FQGNSA. Full variable domain (outside the CDR3, taken from reference TRBV7-2 and TRBJ2-3): GAGVSQSPSNKVTEKGKDVELRCDPISGHTALYWYRQSLGQGLEFLIYFQGNSAPDKSGLPSDRFSAERTGGSVSTLTIQRTQQEDSAVYLCASSLGDTANTQYFGPGTRLTVL.

This rearrangement joins TRBV5-6 to TRBJ1-1, with D possibly being TRBD1 (5 bases). The CDR3 length is 14 residues. Trimming cost V 2 bases and J 0 bases, with 8 bases left between them. Germline CDR1 is SGHDT and CDR2 is YYEEEE. The CDR3: CASSFDRLNTEAFF. The CDR3 region has the DNA TGTGCCAGCAGCTTTGACAGATTGAACACTGAAGCTTTCTTT.

The V gene is TRBV5-1, the J gene TRBJ2-2; TRBD1 aligns across 10 bases. V gave up 4 bases and J gave up 6 bases; unmatched junction bases: 9. CDR1 is SGHRS, CDR2 YFSETQ, per germline. The length of the CDR3 is 16 residues. CDR3 amino acids: CASSLDRGQGSGELFF. The CDR3 bases are TGCGCCAGCAGCCTAGACAGGGGGCAAGGTTCCGGGGAGCTGTTTTTT. Supplemented by reference TRBV5-1 and TRBJ2-2, the full variable domain reads KAGVTQTPRYLIKTRGQQVTLSCSPISGHRSVSWYQQTPGQGLQFLFEYFSETQRNKGNFPGRFSGRQFSNSRSEMNVSTLELGDSALYLCASSLDRGQGSGELFFGEGSRLTVL.

The rearrangement links TRBV5-1 to TRBJ2-7; 7 positions match TRBD2. The CDR3 runs to 17 residues. Germline V gives CDR1 SGHRS, CDR2 YFSETQ. V was clipped by 0 bases and J by 1 base; unmatched bases: 10. CDR3 sequence (DNA): TGCGCCAGCAGCTTGGGAGGCTCGGGAGGCGATTCCTACGAGCAGTACTTC. Translating it yields CASSLGGSGGDSYEQYF.

This clone has only one observation. The chain carries TRBV6-5 and TRBJ1-6, with TRBD1 matching over 10 bases. The CDR3 consists of 15 residues. Per germline, CDR1 MNHEY and CDR2 SVGAGI. The V gene end was trimmed by 2 bases and the J gene end by 10 bases; junction bases not matched to a gene: 5. The CDR3 coding sequence is TGTGCCAGCAGTTACGACAGGGGGCGCGTCTCACCCCTCCACTTT. Translated: CASSYDRGRVSPLHF.

This clone was recorded only once. The chain carries TRBV7-9 and TRBJ2-5; 8 bases fit TRBD1. This CDR3 has 15 residues. Trimming cost V 1 base and J 3 bases; bases outside gene matches: 4. Per the germline V gene, CDR1 is SEHNR and CDR2 is FQNEAQ (reference sequence). The CDR3 protein is CASSLGDRLEETQYF. CDR3 bases: TGTGCCAGCAGCTTAGGGGACAGGCTCGAAGAGACCCAGTACTTC.

CDR3 DNA sequence: TGTGCCTCCAGGGGTTCCGGAAACACCATATATTTT. This encodes CASRGSGNTIYF. The gene calls are TRBV10-3 and TRBJ1-3; a weak D match, TRBD1 (6 bases). CDR1 is ENHRY, CDR2 SYGVKD, per germline. The CDR3 totals 12 residues. V was cut by 11 bases and J by 4 bases, with 12 bases left in between.

This clone occurred once. The sample contains more than one DNA sequence encoding this CDR3. The gene calls are TRBV6-5 and TRBJ1-2; TRBD1 is a possible D gene (5 bases). With 0 bases removed from V and 8 bases from J, the gap between germline ends came to 7 bases. The CDR3 sequence is 12 residues long. Germline V gives CDR1 MNHEY, CDR2 SVGAGI. CDR3 in DNA: TGTGCCAGCAGTTACTCCGGGGGGGGCTACACCTTC. Protein sequence: CASSYSGGGYTF.

This clone is a singleton in its sample. The identical CDR3 is also encoded by other nucleotide sequences in the sample. This chain uses TRBV30 with TRBJ1-3; D gene ambiguous. CDR3 length: 14 amino acids. Per the germline V gene, CDR1 is GTSNPN and CDR2 is SVGIG (reference sequence). V was cut by 0 bases and J by 0 bases, with 6 bases left in between. The CDR3: CAWSVQSSGNTIYF. CDR3 bases: TGTGCCTGGAGTGTACAAAGCTCTGGAAACACCATATATTTT.

The V and J genes are TRBV6-6 and TRBJ1-1; D unclear. This CDR3 spans 14 amino acids. CDR1 is MNHNY, CDR2 SVGAGI, per germline (reference sequence). The ends were cut back, 4 bases at V and 2 bases at J, with 11 bases in the middle. The CDR3 DNA is TGTGCCAGCAGTTCCGGGATCTTAAACACTGAAGCTTTCTTT. Amino acids: CASSSGILNTEAFF.

This chain links TRBV13 with TRBJ1-3; possibly TRBD1 for D (6 bases). Trimming stripped 4 bases from V and 4 bases from J, with 23 bases between. The CDR3 runs to 18 residues. Germline assignment: CDR1 PRHDT and CDR2 FYEKMQ (reference sequence). This CDR3 is CASSYTTRGQFRGNTIYF. The DNA for the CDR3 is TGTGCCAGCAGCTACACGACCCGAGGACAGTTTAGGGGAAACACCATATATTTT.

This rearrangement joins TRBV10-3 to TRBJ2-7, with 8 bases that match TRBD1. V lost 4 bases to trimming and J lost 2 bases; unmatched junction nucleotides: 1. This CDR3 is 13 amino acids long. The germline V gene has CDR1 ENHRY and CDR2 SYGVKD. The CDR3 coding sequence is TGTGCCATCAGTGTGGACAGGGCCTACGAGCAGTACTTC. Amino acid sequence: CAISVDRAYEQYF.

This clone came up once. The V gene is TRBV29-1, the J gene TRBJ2-7; TRBD2 matches 7 bases. CDR3 size: 12 residues. The trim removed 3 bases at V and 6 bases at J, leaving 5 bases unmatched. Germline V lookup: CDR1 SQVTM, CDR2 ANQGSEA. The CDR3 sequence: CSVERGGVEQYF. The CDR3 DNA is TGCAGCGTTGAGCGGGGAGGGGTCGAGCAGTACTTC.